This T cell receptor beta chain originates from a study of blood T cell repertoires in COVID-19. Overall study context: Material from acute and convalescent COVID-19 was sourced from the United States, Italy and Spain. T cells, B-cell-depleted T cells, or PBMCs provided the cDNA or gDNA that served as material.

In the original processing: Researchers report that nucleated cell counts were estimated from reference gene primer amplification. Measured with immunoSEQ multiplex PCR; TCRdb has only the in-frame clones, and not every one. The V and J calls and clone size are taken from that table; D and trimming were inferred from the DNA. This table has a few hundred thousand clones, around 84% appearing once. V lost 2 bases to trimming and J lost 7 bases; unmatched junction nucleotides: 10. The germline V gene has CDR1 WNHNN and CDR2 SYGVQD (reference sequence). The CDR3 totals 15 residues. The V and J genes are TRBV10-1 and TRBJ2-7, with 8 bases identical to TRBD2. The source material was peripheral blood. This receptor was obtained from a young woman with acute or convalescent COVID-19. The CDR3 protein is CASSEEGLGGREQYF. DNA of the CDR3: TGCGCCAGCAGTGAGGAGGGACTAGGGGGACGTGAGCAGTACTTC.